Below, 3 T cell receptor beta chains from the same sample are listed, as sequenced in a study of shared clonotypes between healthy human individuals. The repertoire was sequenced with immunoSEQ multiplex PCR; TCRdb's copy has only in-frame clones and lacks some. The table includes around 1 million clones, approximately 80% detected once. The source material was memory CD4+ T cells sorted from blood. Subset: CD45RA-negative fraction. The receptors shown here come from a man in his late teens or twenties in good health.

This sequence joins TRBV5-1 and TRBJ2-2; 7 bases fit TRBD1. Germline-derived CDR1 and CDR2 are SGHRS and YFSETQ. Losses at the gene ends were 1 base for V and 6 bases for J; bases not matched to a gene: 9. The CDR3 extends over 16 amino acids. The CDR3 coding sequence is TGCGCCAGCAGCTTGTCCCCACAGGGGTTACCCGGGGAGCTGTTTTTT. Residues: CASSLSPQGLPGELFF.

V is TRBV27 and J is TRBJ1-6; D call uncertain. The CDR3 contains 14 residues. Per the germline V gene, CDR1 is MNHEY and CDR2 is SMNVEV (reference sequence). The germline V and J ends were trimmed by 6 bases and 2 bases, with 8 bases remaining between them. The chain's CDR3 is CASRPTPYNSPLHF. CDR3 coding DNA: TGTGCCAGCAGACCAACCCCCTATAATTCACCCCTCCACTTT.

V gene TRBV4-1 combines with J gene TRBJ1-5, with a weak D call TRBD1 (5 bases). CDR3 length: 16 amino acids. Trimming left V 4 bases short and J 0 bases short, with 13 bases between. CDR1 is MGHRA, CDR2 YSYEKL, per germline. Here the CDR3 reads CASSRDGDYSNQPQHF. CDR3 DNA: TGCGCCAGCAGCCGGGACGGAGATTATAGCAATCAGCCCCAGCATTTT.